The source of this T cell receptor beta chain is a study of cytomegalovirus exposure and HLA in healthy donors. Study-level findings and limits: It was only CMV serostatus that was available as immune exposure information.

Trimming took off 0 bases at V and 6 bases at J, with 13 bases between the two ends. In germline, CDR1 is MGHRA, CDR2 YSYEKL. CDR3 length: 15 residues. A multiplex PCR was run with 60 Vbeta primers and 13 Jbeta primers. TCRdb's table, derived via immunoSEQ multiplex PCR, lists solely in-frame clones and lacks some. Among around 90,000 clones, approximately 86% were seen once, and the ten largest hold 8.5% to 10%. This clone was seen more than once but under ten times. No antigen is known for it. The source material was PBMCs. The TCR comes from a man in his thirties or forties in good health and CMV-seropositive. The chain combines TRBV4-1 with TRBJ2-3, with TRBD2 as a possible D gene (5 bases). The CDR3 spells CASSQELARGDTQYF. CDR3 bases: TGCGCCAGCAGCCAAGAGTTGGCCAGAGGGGATACGCAGTATTTT.